This T cell receptor (beta chain) stems from a study of blood T cell repertoires in COVID-19. For the study at large: Some COVID-19 samples were acute and others convalescent; all came from the United States, Italy and Spain. T cells, B-cell-depleted T cells, or PBMCs provided the cDNA or gDNA that served as material.

Clones were sequenced by immunoSEQ multiplex PCR, and TCRdb holds only the in-frame ones, with some missing. The data show tens of thousands of clones, around four fifths seen once. The germline V gene has CDR1 DFQATT and CDR2 SNEGSKA (reference sequence). CDR3 length: 11 residues. Deletions cut 6 bases from V and 8 bases from J, with 13 bases between. The rearrangement links TRBV20-1 to TRBJ1-1; D is perhaps TRBD1 (5 bases). The TCR sequence derives from a human donor with acute or convalescent COVID-19. The donor label of this sample is uncertain. The sequenced material came from peripheral blood. CDR3 in amino acids: CSARAGIEAFF. CDR3 in DNA: TGCAGTGCCAGGGCGGGGATAGAAGCTTTCTTT.